This is a list of T cell receptor beta chains from one sample in a study of cytomegalovirus exposure and HLA in healthy donors. TCRdb's table, derived via immunoSEQ multiplex PCR, lists solely in-frame clones and lacks some. This sample has tens of thousands of clones, with 90% to 96% found just once. The sequenced sample was PBMCs. Receptor source: a man between 18 and 35 years old in good health and CMV-seropositive. The CDR3 runs from the conserved cysteine through the conserved F or W.

v_call cdr3_aa
TRBV5-4 CASSRGTSGRYEQYF
TRBV25-1 CASSEASGRAWGEQYF
TRBV6-5 CASSYSELAGNEQFF
TRBV27 CASSLGGKAGNTDTQYF
TRBV27 CASSLSPGPTDTQYF
TRBV5-1 CASSLDPTGNSNQPQHF
TRBV5-5 CASSSETGGRNTEAFF
TRBV30 CAWSGTLAGVSYF
TRBV25-1 CASSEEGGYEQYF
TRBV5-5 CASSLGPSNEQYF
TRBV2 CASSQDYTEAFF
TRBV30 CAWTPRGRIIKYGYTF
TRBV5-1 CASSFGLAGEYEQYF
TRBV6-1 CASSKPMSSYNEQFF
TRBV11-2 CASSPRAGGASGTPYEQYF
TRBV19 CASSYAGGGKTQYF
TRBV9 CASSVGQGARETQYF
TRBV5-1 CASSLLAGTSTDTQYF
TRBV7-9 CASSLGLAENTGELFF
TRBV18 CASSPDRGIGYGYTF
TRBV5-4 CASSSDRTYGYTF
TRBV6-5 CASSFTTGGNYGYTF
TRBV11-3 CASYSSWDIELFF
TRBV29-1 CSVGALQGMNYGYTF
TRBV5-1 CASSLGSGGGYEQYF
TRBV9 CASSVGAGTISSYNEQFF
TRBV7-9 CASSSGLVKETQYF
TRBV6-5 CASRLLRGSEQYF
TRBV11-3 CASSLQGTSYEQYF
TRBV14 CASSPGDLDNEQFF
TRBV10-1 CASKRQDDNEQFF
TRBV6-5 CASPHRGRPGDTQYF
TRBV19 CASLFPGGTSANHEWYEQYF
TRBV7-9 CASSLDGDSNQPQHF